A selection of T cell receptor beta chains follows, all from one sample in a study of control samples from healthy donors and cancer patients. Sequencing was performed with immunoSEQ multiplex PCR; in TCRdb, only in-frame clones are kept and a portion is missing. The sample holds approximately 160,000 clones, around 90% seen once. Sequencing was carried out using blood. Receptor source: a woman in her 30s in good health. CDR3s include the opening cysteine and the closing phenylalanine or tryptophan. A D gene is named only where the DNA matches it firmly. A clone size is listed for some rows: how often the clone was seen (once, few, many), or a class if it is expanded.

abundance	v_gene	d_gene	j_gene	CDR3aa	CDR3nt
-	TRBV10-3	TRBD2	TRBJ2-1	CAISTTWGGLAGLSSYNEQFF	TGTGCCATCAGTACCACCTGGGGGGGACTAGCGGGACTAAGCTCCTACAATGAGCAGTTCTTC
-	TRBV2	TRBD1	TRBJ1-2	CASSPTGGGGYTF	TGTGCCAGCAGTCCCACAGGGGGCGGCGGCTACACCTTC
-	TRBV18	-	TRBJ2-3	CASSLTSTDTQYF	TGTGCCAGCTCTCTGACCAGCACAGATACGCAGTATTTT
-	TRBV19	-	TRBJ1-6	CATGETPLHF	TGTGCCACCGGTGAGACACCCCTCCACTTT
once	TRBV9	-	TRBJ2-3	CASSVGQGNRDTQYF	TGTGCCAGCAGCGTAGGGCAGGGCAATAGGGATACGCAGTATTTT
-	TRBV24-1	-	TRBJ2-4	CATSAGGLAKNIQYF	TGTGCCACCAGTGCAGGGGGGTTAGCCAAAAACATTCAGTACTTC
-	TRBV18	-	TRBJ1-6	CASSPEVDSPLHF	TGTGCCAGCTCACCCGAGGTTGATTCACCCCTCCACTTT
-	TRBV3-1/TRBV3-2	-	TRBJ1-6	CASSQGVNSPLHF	TGTGCCAGCAGCCAAGGGGTTAATTCACCCCTCCACTTT
once	TRBV27	-	TRBJ2-7	CASTYPCRQIITYEQYF	TGTGCCAGCACCTACCCCTGTCGACAGATCATCACCTACGAGCAGTACTTC
once	TRBV2	TRBD1	TRBJ1-5	CASSPQGARSNQPQHF	TGTGCCAGCAGCCCCCAGGGGGCGCGAAGCAATCAGCCCCAGCATTTT
-	TRBV27	TRBD2	TRBJ2-1	CASSLTSGGWDEQFF	TGTGCCAGCAGTCTGACTAGCGGGGGGTGGGATGAGCAGTTCTTC
-	TRBV2	TRBD2	TRBJ2-3	CASSGLASTDTQYF	TGTGCCAGCAGTGGACTAGCTAGCACAGATACGCAGTATTTT
-	TRBV28	-	TRBJ2-3	CASSPSIIDTQYF	TGTGCCAGCAGCCCCTCGATCATAGATACGCAGTATTTT
-	TRBV24-1	-	TRBJ2-3	CATSDLLGTPRDTDTQYF	TGTGCCACCAGTGATTTGTTAGGGACACCCCGCGACACAGATACGCAGTATTTT
-	TRBV4-1	-	TRBJ2-3	CASSAPRETRRTDTQYF	TGCGCCAGCAGCGCCCCAAGGGAGACACGACGCACAGATACGCAGTATTTT
once	TRBV10-3	-	TRBJ1-3	CAIQGQGGDSGNTIYF	TGTGCCATCCAAGGTCAGGGAGGGGACTCTGGAAACACCATATATTTT
-	TRBV18	-	TRBJ2-7	CASVSGGAESSYEQYF	TGTGCCAGCGTCTCCGGTGGGGCAGAGAGCTCCTACGAGCAGTACTTC
-	TRBV7-8	-	TRBJ1-6	CASSPSESPLHF	TGTGCCAGCAGCCCCTCGGAGTCACCCCTCCACTTT
-	TRBV10-3	-	TRBJ1-4	CAISESPGINEKLFF	TGTGCCATCAGTGAGTCGCCAGGCATTAATGAAAAACTGTTTTTT
-	TRBV6-5	-	TRBJ2-7	CASNGLASYEQYF	TGTGCCAGCAACGGACTTGCTTCCTACGAGCAGTACTTC
-	TRBV28	-	TRBJ1-1	CASSPGQNTEAFF	TGTGCCAGCAGTCCGGGACAGAACACTGAAGCTTTCTTT
-	TRBV5-1	-	TRBJ1-4	CASSPATRGGEKLFF	TGCGCCAGCAGCCCTGCTACCAGGGGAGGTGAAAAACTGTTTTTT
-	TRBV9	-	TRBJ1-5	CASSPRGGHQPQHF	TGTGCCAGCAGCCCTAGGGGGGGGCATCAGCCCCAGCATTTT
-	TRBV9	TRBD2	TRBJ2-3	CASSGGDGGADTQYF	TGTGCCAGCAGCGGCGGGGACGGGGGGGCAGATACGCAGTATTTT
-	TRBV6-2/TRBV6-3	-	TRBJ2-1	CASSYPSDPAYNEQFF	TGTGCCAGCAGTTACCCGAGCGATCCTGCCTACAATGAGCAGTTCTTC
-	TRBV12-2	-	TRBJ1-4	CASRFRTGGREKLFF	TGTGCAAGTCGCTTCCGGACAGGGGGAAGGGAAAAACTGTTTTTT
once	TRBV9	-	TRBJ1-3	CASERGSSGNTIYF	TGTGCCAGCGAGCGGGGGAGCTCCGGAAACACCATATATTTT
-	TRBV29-1	-	TRBJ1-2	CSVEDRPPATF	TGCAGCGTTGAAGATCGACCTCCCGCCACCTTC
-	TRBV28	-	TRBJ1-1	CAIRLGNTEAFF	TGTGCCATCCGCCTTGGGAACACTGAAGCTTTCTTT
-	TRBV6-1	TRBD1	TRBJ1-5	CASSEAYRGLLEPQHF	TGTGCCAGCAGTGAAGCGTACAGGGGGCTACTGGAGCCCCAGCATTTT
-	TRBV29-1	TRBD1	TRBJ1-1	CSVQGDINTEAFF	TGCAGCGTTCAGGGGGATATAAACACTGAAGCTTTCTTT
-	TRBV7-3	-	TRBJ1-3	CASSSGTTEGDTIYF	TGTGCCAGCAGCTCCGGGACTACGGAGGGAGACACCATATATTTT
-	TRBV6-5	-	TRBJ2-7	CASSYHPGAGLGEQYF	TGTGCCAGCAGTTACCACCCGGGGGCAGGGTTGGGCGAGCAGTACTTC
-	TRBV6-5	TRBD1	TRBJ1-4	CASSYGQGRKLFF	TGTGCCAGCAGTTACGGACAGGGGAGGAAACTGTTTTTT
-	TRBV28	-	TRBJ1-4	CASSDVWSRTNEKLFF	TGTGCCAGCAGTGACGTTTGGAGTAGAACTAATGAAAAACTGTTTTTT
-	TRBV4-3	-	TRBJ2-2	CASSQDHGLAHTGELFF	TGCGCCAGCAGCCAAGATCATGGGCTAGCGCACACCGGGGAGCTGTTTTTT
-	TRBV2	-	TRBJ2-5	CASSRQGGVETQYF	TGTGCCAGCAGTCGACAGGGAGGGGTAGAGACCCAGTACTTC
-	TRBV7-2	TRBD1	TRBJ2-5	CASSSLFQGAPEETQYF	TGTGCCAGCAGCTCACTATTTCAGGGGGCGCCCGAAGAGACCCAGTACTTC
once	TRBV12-5	-	TRBJ2-7	CASGLVPPYEQYF	TGTGCTAGTGGTTTGGTACCCCCCTACGAGCAGTACTTC